This is a list of T cell receptor beta chains from one sample in a study of blood T cells in healthy people across ages. Using its own MiXCR run on the 5' RACE reads, TCRdb lists one record per CDR3 protein. The sample lists almost 550,000 distinct CDR3 sequences, about 24% occurring once. This sample was shared with a second study, whose subject was T cells of mothers and their children.

Sequencing used blood. The receptors originated from a boy younger than 18 in good health. CDR3s include the opening cysteine and the closing phenylalanine or tryptophan. A D gene is named only where the DNA matches it firmly. Clone size, where shown, is once, few, many, or a class for clones that have expanded.

V	size	J	D	CDR3	DNA
TRBV7-2	.	TRBJ2-7	TRBD1	CASSLGDSSRSYEQYF	TGTGCCAGCAGCCTAGGGGACAGCTCCCGCTCCTACGAGCAGTACTTC
TRBV29-1	.	TRBJ1-1	.	CSVFTAMNTEAFF	TGCAGCGTCTTCACGGCTATGAACACTGAAGCTTTCTTT
TRBV7-2	.	TRBJ2-3	.	CASSAGNTQYF	TGTGCCAGCAGCGCCGGGAATACGCAGTATTTT
TRBV20-1	.	TRBJ2-3	TRBD2	CSARANIAGGQDTQYF	TGCAGTGCTAGAGCAAATATAGCGGGGGGGCAAGATACGCAGTATTTT
TRBV4-1	.	TRBJ1-4	.	CASSQSTGNGNNEKLFF	TGCGCCAGCAGCCAATCGACAGGAAATGGGAATAATGAAAAACTGTTTTTT
TRBV27	.	TRBJ2-1	TRBD2	CASSLSLADPYNEQFF	TGTGCCAGCAGTTTATCCCTAGCGGACCCCTACAATGAGCAGTTCTTC
TRBV5-5	few	TRBJ1-6	.	CASSLDLSALHF	TGTGCCAGCAGTTTGGACCTTAGCGCCCTCCACTTT
TRBV20-1	few	TRBJ2-5	TRBD2	CSARGLAGVYWETQYF	TGCAGTGCCAGAGGACTAGCGGGAGTTTACTGGGAGACCCAGTACTTC
TRBV30	.	TRBJ2-7	TRBD1	CAWDRTGSSYEQYF	TGTGCCTGGGACCGGACAGGGAGCTCCTACGAGCAGTACTTC
TRBV20-1	few	TRBJ2-7	.	CSARDFPGPNSYEQYF	TGCAGTGCTAGAGATTTTCCGGGCCCAAACTCCTACGAGCAGTACTTC
TRBV29-1	few	TRBJ2-7	.	CSVEGQGPGEQYF	TGCAGCGTTGAAGGCCAGGGGCCGGGAGAGCAGTACTTC
TRBV7-9	.	TRBJ2-2	.	CASSYSTVNTGELFF	TGTGCCAGCAGCTACTCGACAGTTAACACCGGGGAGCTGTTTTTT
TRBV28	few	TRBJ2-3	.	CASSHNRGGSTDTQYF	TGTGCCAGCAGTCACAACCGCGGCGGGAGCACAGATACGCAGTATTTT
TRBV28	.	TRBJ1-2	.	CASLGPSYGYTF	TGTGCCAGCCTCGGGCCTAGCTATGGCTACACCTTC
TRBV28	.	TRBJ2-7	.	CASTRTPVNEQYF	TGTGCCAGCACCCGGACTCCGGTGAACGAGCAGTACTTC
TRBV20-1	few	TRBJ1-2	.	CSARDPRVEEGSYGYTF	TGCAGTGCTAGAGATCCCCGGGTTGAGGAGGGATCCTATGGCTACACCTTC
TRBV29-1	.	TRBJ1-1	TRBD1	CSAGTGLNTEAFF	TGCAGCGCGGGGACAGGGCTAAACACTGAAGCTTTCTTT
TRBV7-3	.	TRBJ2-1	.	CASSLISESEQFF	TGTGCCAGCAGCTTAATTTCGGAATCGGAGCAGTTCTTC
TRBV4-1	.	TRBJ1-1	TRBD1	CASSQDRTGGMTEAFF	TGCGCCAGCAGCCAAGATCGGACAGGGGGTATGACTGAAGCTTTCTTT
TRBV7-9	few	TRBJ2-5	.	CASSLVGTGTAETQYF	TGTGCCAGCAGCTTAGTGGGCACAGGGACGGCGGAGACCCAGTACTTC
TRBV4-1	.	TRBJ1-2	.	CASSQNRDGLIYGYTF	TGCGCCAGCAGCCAAAACCGGGACGGACTCATCTATGGCTACACCTTC
TRBV28	.	TRBJ1-1	TRBD1	CASSLGTGKAFF	TGTGCCAGCAGCCTGGGGACAGGGAAAGCTTTCTTT
TRBV3-1	few	TRBJ2-7	.	CASSQARNYEQYF	TGTGCCAGCAGCCAAGCCCGGAACTACGAGCAGTACTTC
TRBV28	.	TRBJ2-2	TRBD2	CASSLWISGTVGGGELFF	TGTGCCAGCAGTTTATGGATTAGCGGGACTGTCGGGGGCGGGGAGCTGTTTTTT
TRBV7-9	.	TRBJ2-1	.	CANDRGFEQFF	TGTGCCAACGATCGGGGGTTTGAGCAGTTCTTC
TRBV28	few	TRBJ2-1	.	CASMGLSNEQFF	TGTGCCAGCATGGGGTTATCGAATGAGCAGTTCTTC
TRBV6-2/TRBV6-3	.	TRBJ2-2	.	CASSYIEGPPTGELFF	TGTGCCAGCAGTTATATTGAGGGCCCTCCCACCGGGGAGCTGTTTTTT
TRBV6-2/TRBV6-3	.	TRBJ2-1	.	CASSYGRVNEQFF	TGTGCCAGCAGTTACGGGCGGGTCAATGAGCAGTTCTTC
TRBV12-3/TRBV12-4	.	TRBJ1-5	TRBD1	CASSLLPIWDRGDSNQPQHF	TGTGCCAGCAGTTTACTGCCCATTTGGGACAGGGGGGATAGCAATCAGCCCCAGCATTTT
TRBV7-2	.	TRBJ2-3	TRBD1	CASSLSPGGDTQYF	TGTGCCAGCAGCTTAAGCCCAGGGGGAGATACGCAGTATTTT
TRBV7-2	few	TRBJ2-2	.	CASSRRGSGELFF	TGTGCCAGCTCACGCAGGGGAAGCGGGGAGCTGTTTTTT
TRBV20-1	.	TRBJ2-1	.	CSARDGARTRHNEQFF	TGCAGTGCTAGAGATGGGGCGAGGACCCGTCACAATGAGCAGTTCTTC
TRBV30	.	TRBJ1-1	TRBD1	CAWSTGPLVNTEAFF	TGTGCCTGGTCGACAGGGCCTCTCGTGAACACTGAAGCTTTCTTT
TRBV7-2	.	TRBJ2-3	.	CASSLAVGSNTQYF	TGTGCCAGCAGCTTAGCGGTAGGGAGCAACACGCAGTATTTT
TRBV29-1	.	TRBJ2-7	TRBD1	CSVEVAGGHGNYEQYF	TGCAGCGTTGAAGTGGCAGGGGGACACGGAAACTACGAGCAGTACTTC
TRBV6-1	.	TRBJ2-1	.	CASSDPEGSRSSYNEQFF	TGTGCCAGCAGTGACCCCGAAGGCAGCAGGAGCTCCTACAATGAGCAGTTCTTC
TRBV4-1	.	TRBJ2-3	TRBD2	CASSQDSSGSRDTQYF	TGCGCCAGCAGCCAAGATTCTAGCGGGAGTAGAGATACGCAGTATTTT
TRBV12-5	.	TRBJ2-1	.	CASGLEGQYNEQFF	TGTGCTAGTGGTTTGGAGGGGCAGTACAATGAGCAGTTCTTC
TRBV6-2/TRBV6-3	few	TRBJ2-5	.	CASSYGVPWGQETQYF	TGTGCCAGCAGTTACGGAGTCCCTTGGGGCCAAGAGACCCAGTACTTC
TRBV6-2/TRBV6-3	.	TRBJ2-3	TRBD1	CASSYADREQGTQYF	TGTGCCAGCAGTTACGCGGACAGGGAGCAAGGTACGCAGTATTTT
TRBV12-3/TRBV12-4	.	TRBJ1-5	.	CASSLGGVRQPQHF	TGTGCCAGCAGCCTGGGGGGGGTTCGTCAGCCCCAGCATTTT
TRBV20-1	.	TRBJ1-1	.	CSAAPTEAFF	TGCAGTGCTGCGCCCACTGAAGCTTTCTTT
TRBV15	.	TRBJ1-2	.	CATSRQGYGYTF	TGTGCCACCAGCAGACAGGGCTATGGCTACACCTTC
TRBV7-9	.	TRBJ2-2	TRBD2	CASSNSLAGNTGELFF	TGTGCCAGCAGCAACTCCCTAGCGGGAAACACCGGGGAGCTGTTTTTT
TRBV29-1	.	TRBJ1-1	.	CSVGYRVILNTEAFF	TGCAGCGTTGGGTACAGGGTTATATTGAACACTGAAGCTTTCTTT
TRBV7-9	.	TRBJ2-7	.	CASSLASTEDEQYF	TGTGCCAGCAGCTTAGCCTCGACAGAGGACGAGCAGTACTTC
TRBV6-6	once	TRBJ2-7	TRBD2	CASSLGGGAHEQYF	TGTGCCAGCAGTCTGGGGGGAGGGGCTCACGAGCAGTACTTC
TRBV7-2	.	TRBJ2-7	TRBD2	CASSLHRPRTSGSPYEQYF	TGTGCCAGCAGCTTACACCGCCCCCGGACTAGCGGGAGTCCCTACGAGCAGTACTTC
TRBV6-2/TRBV6-3	.	TRBJ2-1	TRBD2	CASSPRTSGGAGEQFF	TGTGCCAGCAGTCCCCGGACTAGCGGGGGGGCAGGAGAGCAGTTCTTC
TRBV20-1	.	TRBJ1-4	.	CSAREGVNNEKLFF	TGCAGTGCTAGAGAAGGGGTGAATAATGAAAAACTGTTTTTT
TRBV15	many	TRBJ2-1	.	CATSRPGRNEQFF	TGTGCCACCAGCAGACCTGGGCGCAATGAGCAGTTCTTC
TRBV30	few	TRBJ2-5	.	CAWSPTSTSNRFF	TGTGCCTGGAGTCCCACTTCGACCTCAAACCGGTTCTTC
TRBV27	few	TRBJ1-2	.	CASSLRLQNYGYTF	TGTGCCAGCAGTTTGCGTCTCCAAAACTATGGCTACACCTTC
TRBV7-3	few	TRBJ2-2	.	CASSTPAGELFF	TGTGCCAGCAGCACCCCGGCCGGGGAGCTGTTTTTT
TRBV4-3	.	TRBJ2-5	TRBD2	CASSQGTSRRAETQYF	TGCGCCAGCAGCCAGGGGACTAGCAGGCGGGCAGAGACCCAGTACTTC